This T cell receptor beta chain was recorded in a study of blood T cell repertoires in COVID-19. In the study overall: Some COVID-19 samples were acute and others convalescent; all came from the United States, Italy and Spain. The analysed material was cDNA or gDNA that came from T cells, B-cell-depleted T cells, or PBMCs.

Germline V gives CDR1 MNHNS, CDR2 SASEGT. This CDR3 contains 19 residues. The V gene end was trimmed by 3 bases and the J gene end by 2 bases; junction bases not matched to a gene: 12. Source study methods: It was from reference gene primer amplification that nucleated cell counts were estimated. The table came from immunoSEQ multiplex PCR; TCRdb's copy has only in-frame clones and leaves some out. The D gene and trimming were derived from the DNA, and the V and J assignments and clone size from that table. The sample lists tens of thousands of clones; about 88% were seen once. This receptor was taken from a human donor in a cohort sampled during active COVID-19. The sample taken for sequencing was peripheral blood. The rearrangement uses TRBV6-1 and TRBJ2-1; TRBD2 agrees at 11 bases. CDR3 nucleotide sequence: TGTGCCAGCAGTGAGACTAGCGGGGAGAAAAATTCCGCCTACAATGAGCAGTTCTTC. Translation: CASSETSGEKNSAYNEQFF.